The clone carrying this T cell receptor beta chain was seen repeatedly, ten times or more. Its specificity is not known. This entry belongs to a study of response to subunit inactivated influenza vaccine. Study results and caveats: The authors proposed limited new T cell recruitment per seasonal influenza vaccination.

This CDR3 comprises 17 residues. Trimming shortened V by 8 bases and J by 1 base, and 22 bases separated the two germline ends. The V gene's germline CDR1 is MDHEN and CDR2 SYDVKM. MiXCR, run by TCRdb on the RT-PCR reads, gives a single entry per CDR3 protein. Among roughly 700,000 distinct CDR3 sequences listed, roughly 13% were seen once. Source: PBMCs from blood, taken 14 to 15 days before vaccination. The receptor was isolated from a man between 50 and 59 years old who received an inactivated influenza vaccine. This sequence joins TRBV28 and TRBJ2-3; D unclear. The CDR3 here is CASRRRRLVIGTDTQYF. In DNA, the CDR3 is TGTGCCAGCCGCCGGCGGCGGTTGGTTATTGGCACAGATACGCAGTATTTT.